Presented here are 13 T cell receptor beta chains from one specimen sequenced in a study of blood T cell repertoires in COVID-19. Sequencing was performed with immunoSEQ multiplex PCR; in TCRdb, only in-frame clones are kept and a portion is missing. This table has 110,000 or so clones, about 74% appearing once. Sequencing used peripheral blood. The source is an older man with acute or convalescent COVID-19.

The table lists this clone with a count of one. The V and J genes are TRBV7-9 and TRBJ1-4; 9 nucleotides line up with TRBD1. Germline CDR1 reads SEHNR; CDR2 reads FQNEAQ (reference sequence). The CDR3 contains 16 residues. V lost 5 bases and J lost 0; bases outside the gene matches: 4. CDR3 sequence: CASSTWTGATNEKLFF. The CDR3 DNA follows: TGTGCCAGCAGCACGTGGACAGGGGCAACTAATGAAAAACTGTTTTTT.

The chain couples TRBV7-2 to TRBJ2-5; a weak D match, TRBD1 (6 bases). With 3 bases removed from V and 3 bases from J, the gap between germline ends came to 8 bases. The CDR3 length is 13 residues. The V gene's germline CDR1 is SGHTA and CDR2 FQGNSA. The CDR3 protein is CASSFYREETQYF. The CDR3 DNA is TGTGCCAGCAGCTTCTACAGGGAAGAGACCCAGTACTTC.

The V and J genes are TRBV5-4 and TRBJ2-2; 8 nucleotides agree with TRBD2. The V gene end was trimmed by 1 base and the J gene end by 3 bases; junction bases not matched to a gene: 5. The CDR3 runs 16 residues. The germline V gene encodes CDR1 SGHNT and CDR2 YYREEE (reference sequence). CDR3 loop: CASSLRGGLDTGELFF. In nucleotides, the CDR3 is TGTGCCAGCAGCTTGCGGGGGGGGCTCGACACCGGGGAGCTGTTTTTT.

This clone was counted between two and nine times. The chain couples TRBV11-2 to TRBJ2-7; 9 nucleotides align to TRBD1. The V gene end was trimmed by 4 bases and the J gene end by 4 bases; junction bases not matched to a gene: 8. This CDR3 region has 15 residues. CDR1 is SGHAT, CDR2 FQNNGV, per germline. The CDR3 sequence is CASSSFSGQGYEQYF. The DNA of the CDR3 is TGTGCCAGCAGCTCCTTTTCGGGACAGGGTTACGAGCAGTACTTC.

V gene TRBV20-1 combines with J gene TRBJ2-1; 9 bases line up with TRBD2. Germline CDR1 and CDR2: DFQATT and SNEGSKA (reference sequence). This CDR3 is 15 amino acids long. V was pared by 3 bases and J by 5 bases, with 8 bases of the junction left unmatched. In DNA, the CDR3 is TGCAGTGCTAGTCCCAACGGCGGGGGGGACAATGAGCAGTTCTTC. Amino acid sequence: CSASPNGGGDNEQFF.

The chain carries TRBV24-1 and TRBJ1-1; no clear D. The CDR3 length is 17 residues. Trimming removed 4 bases at V and 0 bases at J, with 17 bases between. Germline lookup yields CDR1 KGHDR and CDR2 SFDVKD. CDR3 sequence reads: CATSDLTPDTLNTEAFF. As DNA, the CDR3 is TGTGCCACCAGTGACCTTACGCCCGACACGTTGAACACTGAAGCTTTCTTT.

The rearrangement uses TRBV13 and TRBJ2-7; perhaps TRBD2 as D (6 bases). V shed 5 bases and J shed 4 bases, with 15 bases lying between them. The CDR3 spans 14 residues. The germline gives CDR1 PRHDT, CDR2 FYEKMQ (reference sequence). The CDR3 here is CASSPGRGSYEQYF. In nucleotides, the CDR3 is TGTGCCAGCAGCCCCGGGAGAGGGTCTTACGAGCAGTACTTC. Using reference TRBV13 and TRBJ2-7 for the parts outside the CDR3, the full variable domain is AAGVIQSPRHLIKEKRETATLKCYPIPRHDTVYWYQQGPGQDPQFLISFYEKMQSDKGSIPDRFSAQQFSDYHSELNMSSLELGDSALYFCASSPGRGSYEQYFGPGTRLTVT.

The table lists this clone with a count of one. This sequence joins TRBV5-4 and TRBJ1-2; D is unresolved. V shed 1 base and J shed 4 bases, with 14 bases lying between them. The CDR3 length is 15 residues. Looked up from germline, CDR1 is SGHNT and CDR2 is YYREEE (reference sequence). The CDR3 nucleotides read TGTGCCAGCAGCTTGAAGGACGGGGTTCGCTATGGCTACACCTTC. Its protein product is CASSLKDGVRYGYTF.

With respect to this clone: Germline is not matched at one junction end, which may reflect a read error. This chain joins TRBV15 and TRBJ2-5; the D is unclear. The germline CDR1 and CDR2 sequences are LNHNV and YYDKDF (reference sequence). This CDR3 region has 15 residues. The CDR3 spells CATSGEYWSRETQYF. The CDR3 coding sequence is TGTGCCACCAGCGGAGAATACTGGTCAAGAGAGACCCAGTACTTC.

This chain uses TRBV27 with TRBJ2-7; 7 bases fit TRBD2. Losses at the gene ends were 6 bases for V and 2 bases for J; bases not matched to a gene: 4. The germline V gene has CDR1 MNHEY and CDR2 SMNVEV (reference sequence). The CDR3 is 13 residues long. The CDR3 nucleotides read TGTGCCAGCAGATCTAGCGGCCCCTACGAGCAGTACTTC. This translates into CASRSSGPYEQYF.

The CDR3 spells CASSLETGYTDTQYF. The CDR3 DNA is TGTGCCAGCAGCTTAGAGACAGGGTACACAGATACGCAGTATTTT. V is TRBV7-2 and J is TRBJ2-3, with 7 positions matching TRBD1. CDR1 and CDR2 (germline): SGHTA, FQGNSA. The CDR3 loop spans 15 amino acids. The junction had 3 bases not matched to a gene; V was cut back by 1 base and J by 2 bases.

This rearrangement joins TRBV7-2 to TRBJ1-2, with D hard to call. The germline V gene has CDR1 SGHTA and CDR2 FQGNSA. CDR3 length equals 14 residues. Deletions cut 1 base from V and 4 bases from J, with 10 bases between. CDR3 DNA: TGTGCCAGCAGCTTAGGCCCAGGTCTCTATGGCTACACCTTC. Translation gives CASSLGPGLYGYTF.

The V gene is TRBV5-5, the J gene TRBJ2-3; no definite D call. This CDR3 is built from 14 residues. Germline V gene data show CDR1 as SGHKS and CDR2 as YYEKEE (reference sequence). The V end lost 2 bases, the J end lost 6 bases, and 13 bases lay between the germline ends. This chain's CDR3 is CASSLVGPADTQYF. DNA of the CDR3: TGTGCCAGCAGCTTAGTGGGCCCGGCGGATACGCAGTATTTT.